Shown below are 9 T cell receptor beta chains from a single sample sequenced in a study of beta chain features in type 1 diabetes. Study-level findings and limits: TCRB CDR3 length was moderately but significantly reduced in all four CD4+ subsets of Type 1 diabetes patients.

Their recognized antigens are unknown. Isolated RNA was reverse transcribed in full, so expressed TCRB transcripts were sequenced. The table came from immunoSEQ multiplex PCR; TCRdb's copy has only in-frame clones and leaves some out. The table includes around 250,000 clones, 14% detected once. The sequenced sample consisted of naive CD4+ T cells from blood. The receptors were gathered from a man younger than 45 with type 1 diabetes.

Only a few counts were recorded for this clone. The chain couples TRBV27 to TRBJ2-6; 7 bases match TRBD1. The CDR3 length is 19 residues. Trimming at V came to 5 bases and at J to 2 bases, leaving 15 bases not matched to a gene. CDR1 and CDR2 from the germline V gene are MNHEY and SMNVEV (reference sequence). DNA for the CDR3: TGTGCCAGCAGTCACGACAGGGTCCCTCCTCTCCCTGGGGCCAACGTCCTGACTTTC. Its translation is CASSHDRVPPLPGANVLTF.

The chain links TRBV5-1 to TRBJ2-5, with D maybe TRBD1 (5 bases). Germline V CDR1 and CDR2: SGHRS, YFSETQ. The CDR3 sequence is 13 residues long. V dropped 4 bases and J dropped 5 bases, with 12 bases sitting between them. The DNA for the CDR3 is TGCGCCAGCAGCGTAAGACAGAGGGAGACCCAGTACTTC. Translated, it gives CASSVRQRETQYF. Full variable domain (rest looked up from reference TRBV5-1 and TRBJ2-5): KAGVTQTPRYLIKTRGQQVTLSCSPISGHRSVSWYQQTPGQGLQFLFEYFSETQRNKGNFPGRFSGRQFSNSRSEMNVSTLELGDSALYLCASSVRQRETQYFGPGTRLLVL.

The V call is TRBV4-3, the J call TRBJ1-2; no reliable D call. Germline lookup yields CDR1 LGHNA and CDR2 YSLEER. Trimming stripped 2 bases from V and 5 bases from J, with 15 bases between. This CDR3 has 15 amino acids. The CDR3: CASSQRGQKIYGYTF. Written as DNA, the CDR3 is TGCGCCAGCAGCCAACGGGGTCAGAAGATTTATGGCTACACCTTC.

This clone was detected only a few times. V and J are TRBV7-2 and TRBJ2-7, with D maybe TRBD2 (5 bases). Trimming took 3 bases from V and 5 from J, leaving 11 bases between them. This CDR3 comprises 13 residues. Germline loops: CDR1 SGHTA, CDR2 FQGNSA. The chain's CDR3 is CASSLRRPHEQYF. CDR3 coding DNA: TGTGCCAGCAGCTTGCGGAGGCCCCACGAGCAGTACTTC.

As DNA, the CDR3 is TGCGCCAGCAGCAAGCGGGAGGTCACAGATACGCAGTATTTT. Residues: CASSKREVTDTQYF. The V and J genes are TRBV4-3 and TRBJ2-3, with 9 bases identical to TRBD2. The CDR3 loop spans 14 amino acids. The germline V gene has CDR1 LGHNA and CDR2 YSLEER. J was trimmed by 2 bases and V by 5 bases; bases with no gene match: 2.

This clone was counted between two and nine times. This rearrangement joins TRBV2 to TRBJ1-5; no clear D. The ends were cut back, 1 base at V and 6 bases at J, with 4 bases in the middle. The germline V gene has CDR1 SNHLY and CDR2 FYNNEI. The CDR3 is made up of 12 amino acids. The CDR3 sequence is CASSEESQPQHF. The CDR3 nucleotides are TGTGCCAGCAGTGAAGAGAGTCAGCCCCAGCATTTT.

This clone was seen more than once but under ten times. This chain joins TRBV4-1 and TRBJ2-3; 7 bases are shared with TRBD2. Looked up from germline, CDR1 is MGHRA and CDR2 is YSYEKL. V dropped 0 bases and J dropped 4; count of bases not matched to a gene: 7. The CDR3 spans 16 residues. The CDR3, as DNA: TGCGCCAGCAGCCAAGAAAGCGGGATGTGGTCAGATACGCAGTATTTT. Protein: CASSQESGMWSDTQYF.

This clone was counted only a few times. CDR3: CASSPRGAGVPYNEQFF. The DNA for the CDR3 is TGTGCCAGCAGCCCCCGCGGAGCGGGCGTACCCTACAATGAGCAGTTCTTC. The chain carries TRBV9 and TRBJ2-1; TRBD2 might be the D (6 bases). The germline gives CDR1 SGDLS, CDR2 YYNGEE. V shed 4 bases and J shed 2 bases, with 19 bases lying between them. The CDR3 runs to 17 residues. The full variable domain, in which reference TRBV9 and TRBJ2-1 provide the parts outside the CDR3, is DSGVTQTPKHLITATGQRVTLRCSPRSGDLSVYWYQQSLDQGLQFLIQYYNGEERAKGNILERFSAQQFPDLHSELNLSSLELGDSALYFCASSPRGAGVPYNEQFFGPGTRLTVL.

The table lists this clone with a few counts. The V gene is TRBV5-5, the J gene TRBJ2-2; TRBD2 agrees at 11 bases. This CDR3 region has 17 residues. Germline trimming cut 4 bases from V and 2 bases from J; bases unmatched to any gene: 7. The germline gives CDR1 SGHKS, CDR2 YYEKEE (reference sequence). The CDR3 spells CASSGGLADANTGELFF. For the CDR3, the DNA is TGTGCCAGCAGCGGGGGACTAGCGGACGCTAACACCGGGGAGCTGTTTTTT.